The 25 T cell receptor beta chains below were found in one sample sequenced in a study of read filtering for tumor transcriptome and immune sequencing. Molecular barcoded adaptors covering alpha/delta and beta/gamma chains were used on roughly 400 ng RNA. TCRdb passed the reads through MiXCR, listing each CDR3 protein once. This sample has about 50,000 distinct CDR3 sequences; about a fifth occur once, and the top ten carry over 35%. Specimen: a population of CD138-negative cells sorted from bone marrow. The receptors shown here come from a donor aged 40 or older with multiple myeloma.

This clonotype occurred many times. This chain's CDR3 is CASSMIPTGGTEKLFF. CDR3 nucleotide sequence: TGTGCCAGCAGTATGATTCCAACAGGGGGTACTGAAAAACTGTTTTTT. The J gene is TRBJ1-4, the V gene TRBV28; TRBD1 matches 8 bases. Germline V gene sequence: CDR1 MDHEN, CDR2 SYDVKM. This CDR3 contains 16 residues. V was clipped by 5 bases and J by 7 bases; unmatched bases: 12.

The V and J genes are TRBV20-1 and TRBJ2-7; D is unclear. Germline V gives CDR1 DFQATT, CDR2 SNEGSKA (reference sequence). Trimming took off 1 base at V and 2 bases at J, with 15 bases between the two ends. CDR3 length: 15 amino acids. CDR3 bases: TGCAGTGCTAGAGGGGCCGGGTATCGGGCCTACGAGCAGTACTTC. This sequence encodes CSARGAGYRAYEQYF.

This clonotype was detected a few times. The V call is TRBV7-2, the J call TRBJ1-6, with no clear D. The CDR3 loop spans 17 amino acids. Germline CDR1 reads SGHTA; CDR2 reads FQGNSA. V was pared by 1 base and J by 0 bases, with 10 bases between. CDR3 DNA: TGTGCCAGCAGCTTAGATTTCGGGAGCTCCTATAATTCACCCCTCCACTTT. Its protein product is CASSLDFGSSYNSPLHF.

This clonotype was counted many times. The chain recombines TRBV4-3 with TRBJ2-3; TRBD2 agrees at 10 bases. The CDR3 is made up of 16 amino acids. V dropped 4 bases and J dropped 5; count of bases not matched to a gene: 9. Germline lookup yields CDR1 LGHNA and CDR2 YSLEER. DNA of the CDR3: TGCGCCAGCAGCCCGTCTCTAGCGGGAGAGGGAGATACGCAGTATTTT. Protein: CASSPSLAGEGDTQYF.

This clonotype was observed a handful of times. This chain connects TRBV19 to TRBJ2-7; 10 bases fit TRBD1. CDR1 and CDR2 (germline): LNHDA, SQIVND (reference sequence). V lost 3 bases to trimming and J lost 3 bases; unmatched junction nucleotides: 5. This CDR3 has 15 amino acids. The CDR3 nucleotides are TGTGCCAGTAGTATTCCGGGACAGGGGCTCTACGAGCAGTACTTC. Residues: CASSIPGQGLYEQYF.

Ten or more counts support this clonotype. V is TRBV12-3 or TRBV12-4 and J is TRBJ2-3; 7 bases agree with TRBD2. This CDR3 region has 13 residues. The V gene end was trimmed by 6 bases and the J gene end by 5 bases; junction bases not matched to a gene: 5. CDR3 nucleotide sequence: TGTGCCAGCAGCACTAGCGATGGAGATACGCAGTATTTT. Its translation: CASSTSDGDTQYF.

With regard to this clonotype: A read error may be the cause here, since a much bigger clone is one base away. The V gene is TRBV3-1, the J gene TRBJ1-2, with no clear D. CDR3 size: 12 residues. Germline values: CDR1 LGHDT, CDR2 YNNKEL (reference sequence). The CDR3 bases are TGTGACAGCAGCCAAGTTCAGTATGGCTACACCTTC. Protein sequence: CDSSQVQYGYTF.

This clonotype occurred many times. The rearrangement joins TRBV7-6 to TRBJ2-1, with D possibly being TRBD2 (6 bases). Germline V gives CDR1 SGHVS, CDR2 FNYEAQ. The CDR3 spans 14 residues. V lost 5 bases, J lost 5 bases, and 13 bases lay in between. The CDR3 here is CASSLMGGNNEQFF. CDR3 coding DNA: TGTGCCAGCAGCCTGATGGGGGGAAACAATGAGCAGTTCTTC.

This clonotype was detected a few times. Possible read error: a much larger clone is one base away. The V and J genes are TRBV2 and TRBJ1-6; TRBD1 matches 8 bases. Per the germline V gene, CDR1 is SNHLY and CDR2 is FYNNEI. The CDR3 covers 18 residues. Unmatched junction bases numbered 11, after V lost 7 bases and J lost 0 bases. In nucleotides, the CDR3 is TGTGCCAGCACCCCCACAGGGGGTTCGAGCTCCTATAATTCACCCCTCCACTTT. Translation gives CASTPTGGSSSYNSPLHF.

Ten or more counts support this clonotype. The V call is TRBV5-1, the J call TRBJ2-3, with a weak D call TRBD2 (6 bases). The CDR3 consists of 14 residues. CDR1 is SGHRS, CDR2 YFSETQ, per germline. V was shortened by 7 bases and J by 2 bases, with 14 bases between the two germline ends. The CDR3 region has the DNA TGCGCCAGCCGGGTAGCGGCCTTCACAGATACGCAGTATTTT. It codes for CASRVAAFTDTQYF.

This chain links TRBV23-1 with TRBJ2-2, with 11 bases matching TRBD2. TRBV23-1 is known as an ORF, though its function is uncertain. Trimming took 6 bases from V and 0 from J; bases not matched to a gene: 9. CDR3 length: 18 residues. Written as DNA, the CDR3 is TGCGCCAGCAGCCCCGAATTAGCGGGAGGGCCGAACACCGGGGAGCTGTTTTTT. It specifies CASSPELAGGPNTGELFF.

This clonotype was recorded at least ten times. The gene calls are TRBV11-2 and TRBJ2-2; no firm D call. Germline loops: CDR1 SGHAT, CDR2 FQNNGV. The ends were cut back, 5 bases at V and 2 bases at J, with 15 bases in the middle. This CDR3 is built from 16 residues. CDR3 amino acids: CASSNSALGNTGELFF. DNA for the CDR3: TGTGCCAGCAGCAATAGTGCCCTAGGCAACACCGGGGAGCTGTTTTTT.

This chain connects TRBV6-6 to TRBJ1-5; D call uncertain. Trimming cost V 2 bases and J 2 bases, with 10 bases left between them. Per germline, CDR1 MNHNY and CDR2 SVGAGI (reference sequence). There are 15 residues in the CDR3. Here the CDR3 reads CASSYGQVGNQPQHF. CDR3 coding DNA: TGTGCCAGCAGTTACGGGCAGGTGGGCAATCAGCCCCAGCATTTT.

V usage is TRBV7-2 and J usage is TRBJ2-1; 10 bases match TRBD1. This CDR3 comprises 15 residues. V lost 5 bases to trimming and J lost 7 bases; unmatched junction nucleotides: 8. CDR1 and CDR2 (germline): SGHTA, FQGNSA. The CDR3 protein is CASSVDRGRGNEQFF. CDR3 nucleotides: TGTGCCAGCAGCGTAGACAGGGGGCGAGGAAATGAGCAGTTCTTC.

This clonotype has at least ten counts. The chain combines TRBV5-1 with TRBJ2-1, with 11 bases identical to TRBD2. Germline V lookup: CDR1 SGHRS, CDR2 YFSETQ. V gave up 5 bases and J gave up 0 bases; unmatched junction bases: 4. The CDR3 runs to 16 residues. DNA for the CDR3: TGCGCCAGCAGTCAGACTAGCGGGAACTCCTACAATGAGCAGTTCTTC. It translates to CASSQTSGNSYNEQFF. The full variable domain, with the rest looked up from reference TRBV5-1 and TRBJ2-1, is KAGVTQTPRYLIKTRGQQVTLSCSPISGHRSVSWYQQTPGQGLQFLFEYFSETQRNKGNFPGRFSGRQFSNSRSEMNVSTLELGDSALYLCASSQTSGNSYNEQFFGPGTRLTVL.

In its sample, this clonotype was seen many times. The chain couples TRBV19 to TRBJ2-7; 9 nucleotides align to TRBD1. Germline CDR1 reads LNHDA; CDR2 reads SQIVND (reference sequence). The ends lost 6 bases at V and 4 bases at J; junction bases unmatched: 7. This CDR3 region has 14 residues. The CDR3 is CASRTRTGDYEQYF. The CDR3 nucleotides read TGTGCCAGTAGGACACGGACAGGGGATTACGAGCAGTACTTC.

The sample holds a few counts of this clonotype. V and J are TRBV7-9 and TRBJ2-7, with 14 bases identical to TRBD2. This CDR3 spans 16 amino acids. V lost 4 bases to trimming and J lost 4 bases; unmatched junction nucleotides: 6. Germline values: CDR1 SEHNR, CDR2 FQNEAQ (reference sequence). CDR3 in DNA: TGTGCCAGCAGCTCAGGGACTAGCGGGAGAGATTACGAGCAGTACTTC. This gives the protein CASSSGTSGRDYEQYF.

The sample holds many counts of this clonotype. This rearrangement joins TRBV6-5 to TRBJ2-7, with 10 bases identical to TRBD2. The CDR3 is made up of 16 amino acids. Germline CDR1 and CDR2: MNHEY and SVGAGI. V lost 6 bases to trimming and J lost 0 bases; unmatched junction nucleotides: 8. The DNA for the CDR3 is TGTGCCAGCAGACCCCTTCCTAGCGGGGGCTCCTACGAGCAGTACTTC. Translation: CASRPLPSGGSYEQYF.

This clonotype was seen ten or more times. The V and J genes are TRBV28 and TRBJ1-1; D may be TRBD1 (6 bases). CDR1 MDHEN and CDR2 SYDVKM come from the germline V gene. With 4 bases removed from V and 0 bases from J, the gap between germline ends came to 12 bases. The CDR3 is 15 amino acids. The CDR3 nucleotides are TGTGCCAGCAGTTCTCCCGGGGGGCTGAACACTGAAGCTTTCTTT. Its translation is CASSSPGGLNTEAFF.

This clonotype was counted at least ten times. The chain uses TRBV6-5 and TRBJ2-5; 15 positions match TRBD2. V shed 5 bases and J 5 bases; nucleotides not matched to a gene: 6. Germline CDR1 MNHEY, CDR2 SVGAGI. The CDR3 consists of 16 residues. For the CDR3, the DNA is TGTGCCAGCAGTACCGCCGGACTAGCGGGAGGGGAGACCCAGTACTTC. Encoded protein: CASSTAGLAGGETQYF.

In this sample, this clonotype is medium-sized (0.01 to 0.1%). The chain has TRBV28 and TRBJ2-3, with 8 nucleotides matching TRBD2. With V trimmed by 10 bases and J by 2 bases, 11 bases remained unmatched. The CDR3 is 15 amino acids. Germline V gene lookup returns CDR1 MDHEN and CDR2 SYDVKM. CDR3 coding DNA: TGTGCCACTAATCGGGGGGGCCTTGACACAGATACGCAGTATTTT. It codes for CATNRGGLDTDTQYF. Full variable domain (rest looked up from reference TRBV28 and TRBJ2-3): DVKVTQSSRYLVKRTGEKVFLECVQDMDHENMFWYRQDPGLGLRLIYFSYDVKMKEKGDIPEGYSVSREKKERFSLILESASTNQTSMYLCATNRGGLDTDTQYFGPGTRLTVL.

This rearrangement joins TRBV28 to TRBJ2-5, with D hard to call. The CDR3 covers 12 residues. Germline V gene sequence: CDR1 MDHEN, CDR2 SYDVKM. V lost 4 bases and J 5 bases, leaving 8 bases between the germline ends. DNA of the CDR3: TGTGCCAGCAGTTCATATTTGGAGACCCAGTACTTC. Its protein is CASSSYLETQYF.

The chain recombines TRBV5-4 with TRBJ2-7; the match to TRBD1 covers 8 bases. The CDR3 sequence is 15 residues long. Per germline, CDR1 SGHNT and CDR2 YYREEE (reference sequence). Trimming took 4 bases from V and 5 from J; bases not matched to a gene: 11. The CDR3: CASSPDAGGTDEQYF. The DNA of the CDR3 is TGTGCCAGCAGCCCTGACGCAGGGGGCACCGACGAGCAGTACTTC.

This clonotype appeared many times. This sequence joins TRBV10-3 and TRBJ2-1, with 15 bases identical to TRBD2. Looked up from germline, CDR1 is ENHRY and CDR2 is SYGVKD. Losses at the gene ends were 6 bases for V and 0 bases for J; bases not matched to a gene: 9. The CDR3 runs to 19 residues. Here the CDR3 reads CAIRSGLAGGISSYNEQFF. The CDR3 DNA follows: TGTGCCATCAGATCGGGACTAGCGGGAGGTATAAGCTCCTACAATGAGCAGTTCTTC.

Details on this clonotype: A much larger clone is a single base away; this may be a read error. V usage is TRBV7-9 and J usage is TRBJ2-2, with 10 bases aligning to TRBD1. CDR1 and CDR2 from the germline V gene are SEHNR and FQNEAQ (reference sequence). There are 16 residues in the CDR3. In DNA form, the CDR3 reads TGTGCCAGCAGCTATCCCGGGACAGGGGCGTCCGGGGAGCTGCTTTTT. Amino acids: CASSYPGTGASGELLF.